The T cell receptor beta chain described here comes from a study of cytomegalovirus exposure and HLA in healthy donors. Whole-study context: Early on, a data release was issued that held 80 million or so unique TCRs from HLA-typed donors. General study findings and limits: Of the V segments, some could not be distinguished, including TRBV6-2 and TRBV6-3, and were excluded.

A word on this clone: Its specificity is unknown.

PCR primers comprised 60 Vbeta and 13 Jbeta primers. Generated by immunoSEQ multiplex PCR, the TCRdb table keeps only in-frame clones and is missing some. The data contain more than 85,000 clones, around 75% of them singletons. The length of the CDR3 is 15 residues. Germline CDR1 reads SGHRS; CDR2 reads YFSETQ. With V trimmed by 0 bases and J by 2 bases, 3 bases remained unmatched. The chain carries TRBV5-1 and TRBJ2-5, with 8 bases fitting TRBD2. This clonotype originated in a man aged 25-45 years in good health and CMV-seronegative. Sequencing was done on a sample of PBMCs. CDR3 region: CASSLDGRGQETQYF. The CDR3 DNA follows: TGCGCCAGCAGCTTGGACGGGAGGGGTCAAGAGACCCAGTACTTC.